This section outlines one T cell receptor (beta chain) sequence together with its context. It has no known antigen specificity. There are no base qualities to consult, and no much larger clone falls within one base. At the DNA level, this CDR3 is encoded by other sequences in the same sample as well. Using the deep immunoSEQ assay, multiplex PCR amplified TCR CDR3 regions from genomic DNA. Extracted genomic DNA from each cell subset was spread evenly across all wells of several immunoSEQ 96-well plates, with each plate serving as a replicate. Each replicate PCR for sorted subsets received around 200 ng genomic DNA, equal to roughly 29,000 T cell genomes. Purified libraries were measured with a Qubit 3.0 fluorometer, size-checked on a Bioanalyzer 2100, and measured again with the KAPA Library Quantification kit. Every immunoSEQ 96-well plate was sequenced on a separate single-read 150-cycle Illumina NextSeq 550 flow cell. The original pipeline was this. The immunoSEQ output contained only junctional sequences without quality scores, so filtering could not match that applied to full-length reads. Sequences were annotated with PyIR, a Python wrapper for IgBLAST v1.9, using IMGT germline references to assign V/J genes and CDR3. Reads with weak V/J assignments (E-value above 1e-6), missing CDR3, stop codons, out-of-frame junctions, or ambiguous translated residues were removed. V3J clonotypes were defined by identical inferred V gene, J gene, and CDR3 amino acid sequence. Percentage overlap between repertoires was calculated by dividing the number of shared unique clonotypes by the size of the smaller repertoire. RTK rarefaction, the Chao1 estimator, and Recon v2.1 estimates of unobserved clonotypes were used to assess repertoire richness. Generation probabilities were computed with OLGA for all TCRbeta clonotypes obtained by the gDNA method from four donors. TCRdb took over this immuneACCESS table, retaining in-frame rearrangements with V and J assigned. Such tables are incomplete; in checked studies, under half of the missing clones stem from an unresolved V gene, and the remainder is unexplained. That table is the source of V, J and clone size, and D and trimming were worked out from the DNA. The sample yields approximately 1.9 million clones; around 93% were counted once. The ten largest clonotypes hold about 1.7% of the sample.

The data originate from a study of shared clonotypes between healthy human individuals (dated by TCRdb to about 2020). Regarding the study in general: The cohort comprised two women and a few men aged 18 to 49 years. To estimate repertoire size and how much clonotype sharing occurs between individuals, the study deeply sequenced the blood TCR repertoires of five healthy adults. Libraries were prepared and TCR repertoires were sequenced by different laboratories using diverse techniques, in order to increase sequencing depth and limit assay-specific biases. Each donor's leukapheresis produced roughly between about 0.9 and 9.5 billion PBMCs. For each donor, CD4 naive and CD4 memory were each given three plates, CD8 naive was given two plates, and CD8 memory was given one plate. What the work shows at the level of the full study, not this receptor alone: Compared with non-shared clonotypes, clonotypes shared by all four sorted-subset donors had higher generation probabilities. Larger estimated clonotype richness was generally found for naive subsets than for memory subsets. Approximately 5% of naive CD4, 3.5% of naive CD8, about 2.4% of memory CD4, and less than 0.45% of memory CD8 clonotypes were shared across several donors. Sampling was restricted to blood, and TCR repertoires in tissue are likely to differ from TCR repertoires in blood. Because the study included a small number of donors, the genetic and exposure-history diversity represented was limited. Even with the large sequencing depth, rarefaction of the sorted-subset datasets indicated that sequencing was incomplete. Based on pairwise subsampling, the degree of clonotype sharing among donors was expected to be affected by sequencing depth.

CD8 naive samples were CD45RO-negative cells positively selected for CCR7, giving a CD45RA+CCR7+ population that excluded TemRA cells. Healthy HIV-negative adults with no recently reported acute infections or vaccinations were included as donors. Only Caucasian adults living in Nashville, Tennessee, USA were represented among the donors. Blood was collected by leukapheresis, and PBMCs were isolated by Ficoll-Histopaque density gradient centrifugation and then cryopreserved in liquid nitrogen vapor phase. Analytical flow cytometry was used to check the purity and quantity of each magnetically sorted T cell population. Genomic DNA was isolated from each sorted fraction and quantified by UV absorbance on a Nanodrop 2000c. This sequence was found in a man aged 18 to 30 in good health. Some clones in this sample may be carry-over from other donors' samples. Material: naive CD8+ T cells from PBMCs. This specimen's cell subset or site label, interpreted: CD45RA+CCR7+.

The DNA is TGTGCCAGCAGCGTCGACAGGGACTCCTACGAGCAGTACTTC. Its coded protein is CASSVDRDSYEQYF. The V gene is TRBV9 and the J gene is TRBJ2-7, with TRBD1 matching 7 junction bases. Counted from cysteine to phenylalanine, this CDR3 has 14 amino acids. Of the read, only the CDR3 DNA is kept; its 42 bases are in frame from base 1. CDR1 and CDR2, looked up from the germline V gene, are SGDLS and YYNGEE. V loses 2 bases at its end and J loses 0 bases; junction bases beyond the gene matches: 2. Supplemented by the reference TRBV9 and TRBJ2-7 proteins around the CDR3, the complete variable domain is DSGVTQTPKHLITATGQRVTLRCSPRSGDLSVYWYQQSLDQGLQFLIQYYNGEERAKGNILERFSAQQFPDLHSELNLSSLELGDSALYFCASSVDRDSYEQYFGPGTRLTVT.